The 30 T cell receptor beta chains given below trace back to one sample, sequenced in a study of T cell responses to AZD1222 COVID-19 vaccine. Sequencing used immunoSEQ multiplex PCR; TCRdb keeps in-frame clones, though not all of them. The sample lists roughly 84,000 clones; roughly nine tenths were seen once. The sample consisted of peripheral blood, taken on day 0 of AZD1222 vaccination. These receptors were collected from an adult in good health.

V gene TRBV28 combines with J gene TRBJ1-2, with D perhaps matching TRBD1 (6 bases). Germline-derived CDR1 and CDR2 are MDHEN and SYDVKM. This CDR3 spans 15 amino acids. V shed 3 bases and J shed 5 bases, with 16 bases lying between them. The CDR3 sequence: CASSLAGDNPYGYTF. The CDR3 DNA reads TGTGCCAGCAGTTTGGCCGGGGACAACCCATATGGCTACACCTTC.

The rearrangement uses TRBV14 and TRBJ2-5; 9 bases line up with TRBD2. This CDR3 has 14 amino acids. Looked up from germline, CDR1 is SGHDN and CDR2 is FVKESK. Unmatched junction bases numbered 1, after V lost 3 bases and J lost 2 bases. The CDR3, as DNA: TGTGCCAGCAGCCAGGGACTAGCTCAAGAGACCCAGTACTTC. This gives the protein CASSQGLAQETQYF.

The table lists this clone with a count of one. The chain joins TRBV7-2 to TRBJ2-3, with D unresolved. The CDR3 runs to 16 residues. Trimming shortened V by 7 bases and J by 0 bases, and 17 bases separated the two germline ends. The germline V gene encodes CDR1 SGHTA and CDR2 FQGNSA. The CDR3 sequence is CASTLATGPSTDTQYF. CDR3 sequence (DNA): TGTGCCAGCACCCTGGCTACGGGCCCGAGCACAGATACGCAGTATTTT.

The chain carries TRBV29-1 and TRBJ2-1; tentative D call: TRBD1 (5 bases). Germline-derived CDR1 and CDR2 are SQVTM and ANQGSEA. The CDR3 contains 12 residues. Deletions cut 6 bases from V and 8 bases from J, with 14 bases between. CDR3 sequence (DNA): TGCAGCGTAGGCAGCCAGGGATATGAGCAGTTCTTC. This gives the protein CSVGSQGYEQFF.

This rearrangement joins TRBV6-4 to TRBJ2-3, with 13 nucleotides matching TRBD2. There are 15 residues in the CDR3. Losses at the gene ends were 0 bases for V and 9 bases for J; bases not matched to a gene: 3. Germline V gene data show CDR1 as MRHNA and CDR2 as SNTAGT. CDR3: CASSDSGLAGVTQYF. CDR3 coding DNA: TGTGCCAGCAGTGACTCAGGACTAGCGGGAGTCACGCAGTATTTT.

This clone was seen more than once but under ten times. J is TRBJ2-7 and V is TRBV7-3, with D possibly being TRBD1 (7 bases). Germline V gene sequence: CDR1 SGHTA, CDR2 FQGTGA. V gave up 5 bases and J gave up 3 bases, with 11 bases separating them. This CDR3 is 13 amino acids long. For the CDR3, the DNA is TGTGCCAGCAGCCCGGGGGACAGCTACGAGCAGTACTTC. Protein product: CASSPGDSYEQYF.

The V call is TRBV6-5, the J call TRBJ1-2; 9 bases map to TRBD1. The CDR3 extends over 14 amino acids. The ends lost 5 bases at V and 7 bases at J; junction bases unmatched: 8. Germline V lookup: CDR1 MNHEY, CDR2 SVGAGI. The CDR3 region has the DNA TGTGCCAGCAGTAACAGGGGGCAAATTGGTGGCTACACCTTC. Its protein product is CASSNRGQIGGYTF.

The rearrangement links TRBV12-3 or TRBV12-4 to TRBJ1-2, with a weak D call TRBD1 (6 bases). The CDR3 is made up of 13 amino acids. Trimming took 4 bases from V and 7 from J, leaving 13 bases between them. The CDR3 nucleotides are TGTGCCAGCAGTTCCACAGGGAGGGGTGGCTACACCTTC. This encodes CASSSTGRGGYTF.

This CDR3 is CASTTGRPQPQHF. The CDR3 DNA sequence: TGTGCCAGCACCACAGGGAGGCCCCAGCCCCAGCATTTT. V is TRBV7-2 and J is TRBJ1-5; tentative D call: TRBD1 (6 bases). CDR3 length equals 13 residues. Germline V gene data show CDR1 as SGHTA and CDR2 as FQGNSA. V was pared by 7 bases and J by 7 bases, with 14 bases between.

J is TRBJ2-5 and V is TRBV4-1, with 7 positions matching TRBD2. CDR3 length: 14 amino acids. Germline loops: CDR1 MGHRA, CDR2 YSYEKL. V gave up 0 bases and J gave up 9 bases; unmatched junction bases: 7. The CDR3 nucleotides are TGCGCCAGCAGCCAAGAGGCGTCGGCGGGAGCCCAGTACTTC. Translating it yields CASSQEASAGAQYF.

This clone was seen a single time. The chain links TRBV27 to TRBJ2-1; D call uncertain. The CDR3 consists of 15 residues. Germline assignment: CDR1 MNHEY and CDR2 SMNVEV (reference sequence). Trimming took off 4 bases at V and 2 bases at J, with 12 bases between the two ends. The CDR3 loop reads CASSSVALTYNEQFF. CDR3 DNA sequence: TGTGCCAGCAGTTCTGTAGCACTCACCTACAATGAGCAGTTCTTC.

The chain uses TRBV5-1 and TRBJ2-3, with D possibly called TRBD1 or TRBD2 (6 bases each). Trimming left V 3 bases short and J 3 bases short, with 20 bases between. The germline CDR1 and CDR2 sequences are SGHRS and YFSETQ. CDR3 size: 17 residues. In nucleotides, the CDR3 is TGCGCCAGCAGCTCCGGAGGTAGGGGGGTATTGACAGATACGCAGTATTTT. This sequence encodes CASSSGGRGVLTDTQYF.

This clone was observed a handful of times. Distinct nucleotide sequences in the sample also encode this CDR3. This chain joins TRBV7-9 and TRBJ1-5, with no clear D. Trimming left V 2 bases short and J 7 bases short, with 6 bases between. This CDR3 is built from 12 residues. Germline V lookup: CDR1 SEHNR, CDR2 FQNEAQ (reference sequence). The CDR3 reads CASSLNDQPQHF. Here the CDR3 DNA reads TGTGCCAGCAGCTTAAATGACCAGCCCCAGCATTTT.

CDR3 sequence reads: CASSPGGGRNSNQPQHF. The CDR3 bases are TGCGCCAGCAGCCCTGGAGGGGGGCGGAATAGCAATCAGCCCCAGCATTTT. The chain couples TRBV4-1 to TRBJ1-5; a weak D match, TRBD1 (6 bases). The CDR3 consists of 17 residues. Germline CDR1 MGHRA, CDR2 YSYEKL. The V end was cut by 4 bases, the J end by 0 bases, with 16 bases between.

The chain recombines TRBV6-4 with TRBJ2-1; 8 bases match TRBD2. The CDR3 consists of 14 residues. V was pared by 8 bases and J by 5 bases, with 8 bases of the junction left unmatched. CDR1 and CDR2 (germline): MRHNA, SNTAGT. The DNA of the CDR3 is TGTGCCAGCTCTGGGGGAGCGGGGGACAATGAGCAGTTCTTC. Amino acids: CASSGGAGDNEQFF.

This chain joins TRBV14 and TRBJ1-5; a weak D match, TRBD1 (5 bases). With 1 base removed from V and 6 bases from J, the gap between germline ends came to 10 bases. The CDR3 consists of 14 residues. CDR1 and CDR2 (germline): SGHDN, FVKESK. The CDR3 loop is CASSQVQGSQPQHF. CDR3 in DNA: TGTGCCAGCAGCCAAGTGCAGGGTAGTCAGCCCCAGCATTTT.

The chain uses TRBV27 and TRBJ1-2, with 8 positions matching TRBD1. CDR3 length: 15 amino acids. CDR1 MNHEY and CDR2 SMNVEV come from the germline V gene (reference sequence). Trimming at V came to 3 bases and at J to 2 bases, leaving 5 bases not matched to a gene. For the CDR3, the DNA is TGTGCCAGCAGTTTTGGGGCAGGGGGCAACTATGGCTACACCTTC. Amino acids: CASSFGAGGNYGYTF.

The chain combines TRBV14 with TRBJ2-5; 9 bases are shared with TRBD2. V lost 4 bases, J lost 5 bases, and 8 bases stayed unmatched. CDR1 SGHDN and CDR2 FVKESK come from the germline V gene. This CDR3 has 15 residues. The CDR3 here is CASSPQAGGGETQYF. CDR3 in DNA: TGTGCCAGCAGCCCCCAAGCGGGAGGAGGGGAGACCCAGTACTTC.

V is TRBV9 and J is TRBJ1-1; TRBD1 matches 7 bases. The CDR3 length is 14 residues. Germline V gene lookup returns CDR1 SGDLS and CDR2 YYNGEE. V was pared by 3 bases and J by 4 bases, with 6 bases of the junction left unmatched. The CDR3, as DNA: TGTGCCAGCAGCGCAACAGGGGATTCCACTGAAGCTTTCTTT. Encoded protein: CASSATGDSTEAFF. The full variable domain, with the rest looked up from reference TRBV9 and TRBJ1-1, is DSGVTQTPKHLITATGQRVTLRCSPRSGDLSVYWYQQSLDQGLQFLIQYYNGEERAKGNILERFSAQQFPDLHSELNLSSLELGDSALYFCASSATGDSTEAFFGQGTRLTVV.

The chain couples TRBV5-1 to TRBJ1-2; TRBD1 aligns across 10 bases. The CDR3 covers 15 residues. The germline V gene has CDR1 SGHRS and CDR2 YFSETQ. V shed 2 bases and J 3 bases; nucleotides not matched to a gene: 4. This CDR3 reads CASSFGTGADYGYTF. CDR3 nucleotides: TGCGCCAGCAGCTTCGGGACAGGGGCGGACTATGGCTACACCTTC.

The genes are TRBV7-3 and TRBJ1-1; D is ambiguous. Germline V CDR1 and CDR2: SGHTA, FQGTGA. The CDR3 is 14 residues long. V was pared by 2 bases and J by 3 bases, with 10 bases between. The DNA for the CDR3 is TGTGCCAGCAGCTTAGGAGGATTCGACACTGAAGCTTTCTTT. Residues: CASSLGGFDTEAFF.

The chain uses TRBV11-2 and TRBJ1-2, with a possible D match to TRBD1 (5 bases). The CDR3 sequence is 14 residues long. Trimming took 1 base from V and 1 from J, leaving 7 bases between them. The germline V gene has CDR1 SGHAT and CDR2 FQNNGV. The CDR3 spells CASSLGTGNYGYTF. The CDR3, as DNA: TGTGCCAGCAGCTTAGGCACAGGTAACTATGGCTACACCTTC. Full variable domain (missing parts from reference TRBV11-2 and TRBJ1-2): EAGVAQSPRYKIIEKRQSVAFWCNPISGHATLYWYQQILGQGPKLLIQFQNNGVVDDSQLPKDRFSAERLKGVDSTLKIQPAKLEDSAVYLCASSLGTGNYGYTFGSGTRLTVV.

The chain links TRBV10-1 to TRBJ1-2; no clear D. Per germline, CDR1 WNHNN and CDR2 SYGVQD (reference sequence). Trimming cost V 3 bases and J 3 bases, with 8 bases left between them. The CDR3 is made up of 13 amino acids. This CDR3 is CASSESTDYGYTF. CDR3 bases: TGCGCCAGCAGTGAATCGACGGACTATGGCTACACCTTC.

V gene TRBV5-4 combines with J gene TRBJ1-4; no firm D call. The CDR3 is made up of 14 amino acids. CDR1 SGHNT and CDR2 YYREEE come from the germline V gene (reference sequence). Trimming took off 1 base at V and 8 bases at J, with 12 bases between the two ends. In DNA, the CDR3 is TGTGCCAGCAGCTTGCTCGGGGAGGGAGAAAAACTGTTTTTT. Protein sequence: CASSLLGEGEKLFF.

This chain links TRBV7-2 with TRBJ1-6; maybe TRBD1 (5 bases). V lost 7 bases and J 4 bases, leaving 11 bases between the germline ends. The CDR3 length is 14 residues. The germline V gene encodes CDR1 SGHTA and CDR2 FQGNSA. The CDR3 sequence: CASTPGRYNSPLHF. The CDR3 DNA reads as TGTGCCAGCACCCCGGGACGGTATAATTCACCCCTCCACTTT.

The V and J genes are TRBV7-3 and TRBJ2-1; D uncertain. Trimming pared 2 bases from V and 4 bases from J, leaving 18 bases between. Germline V gene data show CDR1 as SGHTA and CDR2 as FQGTGA. There are 17 residues in the CDR3. The CDR3 region has the DNA TGTGCCAGCAGCTTATATGGCGGTTCGGCGGATTACAATGAGCAGTTCTTC. It specifies CASSLYGGSADYNEQFF.

CDR3 nucleotide sequence: TGTGCCAGCAGCGCCGTTCGGGAGACCCAGTACTTC. It specifies CASSAVRETQYF. The chain carries TRBV2 and TRBJ2-5, with D uncertain. The CDR3 runs 12 residues. V was clipped by 6 bases and J by 5 bases, with 10 bases between them. CDR1 and CDR2 from the germline V gene are SNHLY and FYNNEI.

This chain joins TRBV6-5 and TRBJ1-5; D is unclear. Trimming left V 7 bases short and J 10 bases short, with 17 bases between. CDR3 length equals 13 residues. Germline lookup yields CDR1 MNHEY and CDR2 SVGAGI. Here the CDR3 reads CASTAETDRPQHF. The CDR3 region has the DNA TGTGCCAGCACAGCCGAGACTGATCGACCCCAGCATTTT.

The gene calls are TRBV30 and TRBJ2-3; 9 bases align to TRBD2. The germline CDR1 and CDR2 sequences are GTSNPN and SVGIG (reference sequence). The CDR3 covers 18 residues. V lost 4 bases and J lost 0; bases outside the gene matches: 14. CDR3 nucleotides: TGTGCCTGGACAGCTAGAGCGGGAGGTGCCCTTAGCACAGATACGCAGTATTTT. This translates into CAWTARAGGALSTDTQYF.

V usage is TRBV7-2 and J usage is TRBJ2-3; 7 bases line up with TRBD1. Germline V gene sequence: CDR1 SGHTA, CDR2 FQGNSA. V shed 0 bases and J 2 bases; nucleotides not matched to a gene: 2. CDR3 size: 15 residues. The CDR3 DNA follows: TGTGCCAGCAGCTTAGCGGGACAGCACACAGATACGCAGTATTTT. Translating gives CASSLAGQHTDTQYF.